The rows below give T cell receptor beta chains drawn from one sample of a study of radiation and T cells in renal cell carcinoma. Method: immunoSEQ multiplex PCR; TCRdb's copy keeps in-frame clones and lacks some. The sample has 100,000 to 150,000 clones, about four fifths seen once. Sequenced here: blood, sampled from a patient whose treatment included radiotherapy and nephrectomy. The receptors here all came from a woman aged 55-70 years with renal cell carcinoma. Both conserved end residues are part of each CDR3. The D gene is left open where the match is weak. For some rows the clone size is stated as once, few or many, or as a class when expanded; others skip it.

V: TRBV6-5; D: -; J: TRBJ1-1; size: -; CDR3: CASSYGVGLNTEAFF; DNA: TGTGCCAGCAGTTACGGGGTGGGACTGAACACTGAAGCTTTCTTT
V: TRBV5-4; D: TRBD2; J: TRBJ2-3; size: -; CDR3: CASSLGLAGEVQYF; DNA: TGTGCCAGCAGCTTGGGACTAGCGGGAGAGGTGCAGTATTTT
V: TRBV4-1; D: TRBD1; J: TRBJ2-7; size: -; CDR3: CASSPTGTGGRHEQYF; DNA: TGCGCCAGCAGCCCGACAGGGACAGGGGGTCGCCACGAGCAGTACTTC
V: TRBV5-1; D: -; J: TRBJ1-1; size: -; CDR3: CASTQGNTEAFF; DNA: TGCGCCAGCACACAGGGGAACACTGAAGCTTTCTTT
V: TRBV7-2; D: -; J: TRBJ1-5; size: -; CDR3: CASSSWGGNQPQHF; DNA: TGTGCCAGCAGCTCCTGGGGTGGTAATCAGCCCCAGCATTTT
V: TRBV18; D: TRBD1; J: TRBJ2-6; size: -; CDR3: CASSPFEGAHGANVLTF; DNA: TGTGCCAGCTCACCGTTCGAGGGGGCGCATGGGGCCAACGTCCTGACTTTC
V: TRBV7-2; D: TRBD2; J: TRBJ2-3; size: -; CDR3: CASSPRGSGGRGTQYF; DNA: TGTGCCAGCAGCCCAAGGGGTAGCGGGGGGAGGGGTACGCAGTATTTT
V: TRBV5-6; D: -; J: TRBJ1-2; size: -; CDR3: CASSLTNGPLRGGYTF; DNA: TGTGCCAGCAGCTTGACTAATGGACCTTTGCGAGGTGGCTACACCTTC
V: TRBV6-5; D: -; J: TRBJ2-5; size: -; CDR3: CASSYSFREETQYF; DNA: TGTGCCAGCAGTTACTCGTTTAGGGAAGAGACCCAGTACTTC
V: TRBV9; D: -; J: TRBJ1-1; size: -; CDR3: CASSVGPGGTNTEAFF; DNA: TGTGCCAGCAGCGTCGGCCCTGGAGGGACGAACACTGAAGCTTTCTTT
V: TRBV28; D: -; J: TRBJ1-6; size: -; CDR3: CASSFINYSPLHF; DNA: TGTGCCAGCAGTTTTATAAACTATTCACCCCTCCACTTT
V: TRBV5-6; D: -; J: TRBJ1-2; size: -; CDR3: CASSLGGRNYGYTF; DNA: TGTGCCAGCAGCTTGGGAGGCCGAAACTATGGCTACACCTTC
V: TRBV5-4; D: TRBD2; J: TRBJ2-1; size: -; CDR3: CASSPTSGSSYNEQFF; DNA: TGTGCCAGCAGCCCGACCAGCGGGAGCTCCTACAATGAGCAGTTCTTC
V: TRBV10-3; D: -; J: TRBJ2-2; size: -; CDR3: CAISRQEDYTGELFF; DNA: TGTGCCATCAGCCGACAGGAGGACTACACCGGGGAGCTGTTTTTT
V: TRBV6-5; D: -; J: TRBJ2-5; size: -; CDR3: CASSLGGQSNSQYF; DNA: TGTGCCAGCAGTCTGGGGGGACAGTCGAATTCCCAGTACTTC
V: TRBV7-9; D: -; J: TRBJ1-5; size: -; CDR3: CASSREYSNQPQHF; DNA: TGTGCCAGCAGCCGCGAGTATAGCAATCAGCCCCAGCATTTT
V: TRBV10-3; D: -; J: TRBJ2-3; size: -; CDR3: CAISEVDTQYF; DNA: TGTGCCATCAGTGAAGTAGATACGCAGTATTTT
V: TRBV29-1; D: TRBD1; J: TRBJ1-1; size: few; CDR3: CSVKGSTGNQNTEAFF; DNA: TGCAGCGTAAAAGGGTCGACAGGGAATCAAAACACTGAAGCTTTCTTT
V: TRBV4-1; D: -; J: TRBJ2-1; size: -; CDR3: CASSQAASDSYNEQFF; DNA: TGCGCCAGCAGCCAAGCGGCTAGCGACTCCTACAATGAGCAGTTCTTC
V: TRBV27; D: TRBD1; J: TRBJ1-1; size: -; CDR3: CASRGDRVEAFF; DNA: TGTGCCAGCAGGGGAGACAGGGTTGAAGCTTTCTTT
V: TRBV6-5; D: -; J: TRBJ1-3; size: once; CDR3: CASTPSGTAGNTIYF; DNA: TGTGCCAGCACCCCCTCGGGGACGGCTGGAAACACCATATATTTT
V: TRBV2; D: TRBD2; J: TRBJ2-3; size: -; CDR3: CASTRNGGGDTQYF; DNA: TGTGCCAGCACCCGGAACGGGGGGGGAGATACGCAGTATTTT
V: TRBV9; D: -; J: TRBJ1-2; size: -; CDR3: CASSVGTGRKPYGYTF; DNA: TGTGCCAGCAGCGTAGGAACCGGCAGAAAACCCTATGGCTACACCTTC
V: TRBV11-2; D: -; J: TRBJ2-5; size: once; CDR3: CASSVGGQPFFETQYF; DNA: TGTGCCAGCAGCGTCGGGGGACAACCCTTTTTCGAGACCCAGTACTTC
V: TRBV19; D: -; J: TRBJ1-1; size: -; CDR3: CASSISGPNTEAFF; DNA: TGTGCCAGTAGTATATCCGGGCCGAACACTGAAGCTTTCTTT
V: TRBV5-6; D: -; J: TRBJ1-3; size: -; CDR3: CASSDPDSGNTIYF; DNA: TGTGCCAGCTCGGACCCTGACTCTGGAAACACCATATATTTT
V: TRBV6-5; D: -; J: TRBJ1-4; size: -; CDR3: CASSPLTANEKLFF; DNA: TGTGCCAGCAGTCCCCTAACTGCTAATGAAAAACTGTTTTTT
V: TRBV19; D: -; J: TRBJ2-7; size: -; CDR3: CASSIVGDTLSYEQYF; DNA: TGTGCCAGTAGTATAGTCGGGGACACCCTCTCCTACGAGCAGTACTTC
V: TRBV15; D: -; J: TRBJ1-2; size: -; CDR3: CAATPVTHYGYTF; DNA: TGTGCCGCCACACCGGTAACGCACTATGGCTACACCTTC
V: TRBV5-1; D: -; J: TRBJ2-5; size: -; CDR3: CASSPGRMETQYF; DNA: TGCGCCAGCAGCCCCGGGAGAATGGAGACCCAGTACTTC
V: TRBV6-5; D: -; J: TRBJ1-1; size: -; CDR3: CASGSYTEAFF; DNA: TGTGCCAGCGGCAGCTACACTGAAGCTTTCTTT
V: TRBV6-5; D: -; J: TRBJ2-7; size: -; CDR3: CASSYLASYEQYF; DNA: TGTGCCAGCAGTTACCTCGCTTCCTACGAGCAGTACTTC
V: TRBV7-9; D: TRBD1; J: TRBJ2-7; size: -; CDR3: CASSSGTGGYEQYF; DNA: TGTGCCAGCAGCTCCGGGACAGGGGGTTACGAGCAGTACTTC
V: TRBV7-9; D: -; J: TRBJ1-2; size: -; CDR3: CASSLRGVDSENGYTF; DNA: TGTGCCAGCAGCTTAAGGGGGGTAGACAGCGAGAATGGCTACACCTTC
V: TRBV7-3; D: -; J: TRBJ2-2; size: -; CDR3: CASSLVATGELFF; DNA: TGTGCCAGCAGCTTAGTGGCCACCGGGGAGCTGTTTTTT
V: TRBV12-5; D: -; J: TRBJ2-3; size: -; CDR3: CASGLLDTQYF; DNA: TGTGCTAGTGGTTTATTAGATACGCAGTATTTT
V: TRBV6-6; D: -; J: TRBJ2-5; size: -; CDR3: CASTQAGEETQYF; DNA: TGTGCCAGCACACAAGCGGGTGAAGAGACCCAGTACTTC
V: TRBV19; D: -; J: TRBJ2-2; size: few; CDR3: CASIGTQGPTGELFF; DNA: TGTGCCAGTATTGGCACCCAAGGCCCCACCGGGGAGCTGTTTTTT
V: TRBV5-4; D: -; J: TRBJ2-7; size: many; CDR3: CASSFSGSSYEQYF; DNA: TGTGCCAGCAGCTTTTCCGGTTCCTCCTACGAGCAGTACTTC
V: TRBV18; D: TRBD1; J: TRBJ1-5; size: -; CDR3: CASSTETGSNQPQHF; DNA: TGTGCCAGCTCAACCGAGACAGGGTCCAATCAGCCCCAGCATTTT
V: TRBV9; D: TRBD2; J: TRBJ2-3; size: -; CDR3: CASSASGRARDTQYF; DNA: TGTGCCAGCAGCGCCAGCGGGAGGGCCAGGGATACGCAGTATTTT
V: TRBV19; D: -; J: TRBJ2-1; size: few; CDR3: CATASGQTVRGEQFF; DNA: TGTGCCACCGCCTCCGGACAGACGGTGAGGGGTGAGCAGTTCTTC
V: TRBV9; D: -; J: TRBJ2-4; size: -; CDR3: CASSAPGLENIQYF; DNA: TGTGCCAGCAGCGCGCCGGGGCTGGAGAACATTCAGTACTTC
V: TRBV6-5; D: TRBD1; J: TRBJ2-7; size: -; CDR3: CASSPRTGSLYEQYF; DNA: TGTGCCAGCAGCCCTCGGACAGGTTCTTTGTACGAGCAGTACTTC
V: TRBV2; D: -; J: TRBJ1-2; size: -; CDR3: CASRRRGVDYGYTF; DNA: TGTGCCAGCAGGAGGCGAGGGGTGGACTATGGCTACACCTTC
V: TRBV5-4; D: TRBD2; J: TRBJ2-1; size: -; CDR3: CASSPREPLGNEQFF; DNA: TGTGCCAGCAGCCCGCGGGAGCCCCTGGGCAATGAGCAGTTCTTC
V: TRBV15; D: -; J: TRBJ2-5; size: -; CDR3: CATSRDPDSETQYF; DNA: TGTGCCACCAGCAGAGATCCCGACAGTGAGACCCAGTACTTC
V: TRBV19; D: -; J: TRBJ1-2; size: -; CDR3: CASSIATSYGYTF; DNA: TGTGCCAGTAGTATAGCGACATCCTATGGCTACACCTTC
V: TRBV6-5; D: TRBD2; J: TRBJ2-3; size: once; CDR3: CASSRGTSGGGQYF; DNA: TGTGCCAGCAGTCGAGGGACTAGCGGGGGGGGGCAGTATTTT
V: TRBV5-1; D: -; J: TRBJ2-3; size: -; CDR3: CASSFSLTDTQYF; DNA: TGCGCCAGCAGCTTCTCCCTCACAGATACGCAGTATTTT
V: TRBV4-3; D: TRBD2; J: TRBJ2-7; size: -; CDR3: CASSQDAGGWKDEQYF; DNA: TGCGCCAGCAGCCAAGATGCGGGGGGTTGGAAGGACGAGCAGTACTTC
V: TRBV18; D: -; J: TRBJ2-3; size: -; CDR3: CASSPKAGSGSTDTQYF; DNA: TGTGCCAGCTCACCAAAGGCGGGATCGGGCAGCACAGATACGCAGTATTTT
V: TRBV19; D: -; J: TRBJ1-2; size: -; CDR3: CASSPPSGYGYTF; DNA: TGTGCCAGTAGTCCCCCGTCAGGGTATGGCTACACCTTC
V: TRBV11-2; D: TRBD1; J: TRBJ2-7; size: few; CDR3: CASSLTFDRVGEQYF; DNA: TGTGCCAGCAGCTTAACTTTCGACAGGGTAGGAGAGCAGTACTTC
V: TRBV27; D: TRBD1; J: TRBJ1-2; size: -; CDR3: CASSQGAQTYGYTF; DNA: TGTGCCAGCAGTCAGGGGGCGCAGACCTATGGCTACACCTTC
V: TRBV29-1; D: -; J: TRBJ2-2; size: few; CDR3: CSVEGRAGELFF; DNA: TGCAGCGTCGAGGGAAGGGCCGGGGAGCTGTTTTTT
V: TRBV23-1; D: TRBD1; J: TRBJ1-6; size: -; CDR3: CASSQSGTGIYNSPLHF; DNA: TGCGCCAGCAGTCAATCGGGGACAGGAATCTATAATTCACCCCTCCACTTT